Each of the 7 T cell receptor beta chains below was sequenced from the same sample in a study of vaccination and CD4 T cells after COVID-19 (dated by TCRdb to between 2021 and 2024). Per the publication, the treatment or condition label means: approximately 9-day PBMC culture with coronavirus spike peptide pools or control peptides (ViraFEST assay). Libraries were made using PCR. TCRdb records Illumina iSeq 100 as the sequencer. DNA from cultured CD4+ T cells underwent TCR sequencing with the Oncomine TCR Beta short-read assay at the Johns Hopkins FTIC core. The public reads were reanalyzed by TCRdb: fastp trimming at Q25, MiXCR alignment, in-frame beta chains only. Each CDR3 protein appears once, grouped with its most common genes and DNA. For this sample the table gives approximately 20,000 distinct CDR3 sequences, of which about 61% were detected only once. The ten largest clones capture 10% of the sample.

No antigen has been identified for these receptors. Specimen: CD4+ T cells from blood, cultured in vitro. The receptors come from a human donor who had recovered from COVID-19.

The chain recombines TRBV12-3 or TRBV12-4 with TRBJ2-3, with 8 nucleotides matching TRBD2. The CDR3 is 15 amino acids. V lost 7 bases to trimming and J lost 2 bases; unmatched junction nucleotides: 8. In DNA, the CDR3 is TGTGCCAGCACCCCTAGCGGGTCCTACACAGATACGCAGTATTTT. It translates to CASTPSGSYTDTQYF.

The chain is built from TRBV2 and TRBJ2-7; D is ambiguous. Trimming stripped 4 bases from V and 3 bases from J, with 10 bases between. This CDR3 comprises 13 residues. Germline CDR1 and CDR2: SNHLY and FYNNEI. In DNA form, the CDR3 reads TGTGCCAGCAGTGGAGTTGGCCTCTACGAGCAGTACTTC. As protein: CASSGVGLYEQYF.

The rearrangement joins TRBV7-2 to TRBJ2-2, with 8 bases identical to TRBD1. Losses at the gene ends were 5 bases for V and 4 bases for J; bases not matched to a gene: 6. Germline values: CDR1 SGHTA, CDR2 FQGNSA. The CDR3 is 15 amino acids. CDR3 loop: CASSPQGARTGELFF. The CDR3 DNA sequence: TGTGCCAGCAGCCCTCAGGGGGCCCGCACCGGGGAGCTGTTTTTT.

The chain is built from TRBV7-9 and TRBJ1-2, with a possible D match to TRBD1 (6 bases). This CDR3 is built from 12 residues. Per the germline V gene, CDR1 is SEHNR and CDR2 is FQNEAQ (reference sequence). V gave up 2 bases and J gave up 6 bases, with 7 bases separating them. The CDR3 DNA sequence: TGTGCCAGCAGCTTAAAGGGGGATGGCTACACCTTC. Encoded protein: CASSLKGDGYTF.

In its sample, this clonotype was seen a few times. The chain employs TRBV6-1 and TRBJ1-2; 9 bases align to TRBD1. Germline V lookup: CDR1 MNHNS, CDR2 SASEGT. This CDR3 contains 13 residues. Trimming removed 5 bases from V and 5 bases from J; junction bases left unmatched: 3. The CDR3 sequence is CASSRDREYGYTF. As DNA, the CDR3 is TGTGCCAGCAGTCGGGACAGGGAGTATGGCTACACCTTC.

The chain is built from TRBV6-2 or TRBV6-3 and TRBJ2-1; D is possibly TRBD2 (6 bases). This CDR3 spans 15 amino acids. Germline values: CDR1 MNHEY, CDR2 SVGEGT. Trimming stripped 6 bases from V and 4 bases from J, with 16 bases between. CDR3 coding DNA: TGTGCCAGCAGCTCCGGGACTGGAGCTTACAATGAGCAGTTCTTC. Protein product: CASSSGTGAYNEQFF.

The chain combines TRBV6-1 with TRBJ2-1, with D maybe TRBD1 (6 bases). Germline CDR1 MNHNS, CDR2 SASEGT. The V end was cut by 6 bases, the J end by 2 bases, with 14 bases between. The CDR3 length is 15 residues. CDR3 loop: CASRRRDTTYNEQFF. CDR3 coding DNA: TGTGCCAGCAGACGTAGGGACACAACCTACAATGAGCAGTTCTTC.